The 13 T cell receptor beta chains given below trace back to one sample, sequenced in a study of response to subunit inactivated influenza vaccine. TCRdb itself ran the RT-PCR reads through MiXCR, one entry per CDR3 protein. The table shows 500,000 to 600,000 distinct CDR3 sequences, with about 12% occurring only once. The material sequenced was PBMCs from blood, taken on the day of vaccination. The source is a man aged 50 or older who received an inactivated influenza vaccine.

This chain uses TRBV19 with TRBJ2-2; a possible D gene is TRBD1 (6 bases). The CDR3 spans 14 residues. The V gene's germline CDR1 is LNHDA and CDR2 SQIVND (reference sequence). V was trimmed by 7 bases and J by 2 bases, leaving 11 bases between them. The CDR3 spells CASKFRGNTGELFF. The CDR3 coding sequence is TGTGCCAGTAAATTCAGGGGTAACACCGGGGAGCTGTTTTTT.

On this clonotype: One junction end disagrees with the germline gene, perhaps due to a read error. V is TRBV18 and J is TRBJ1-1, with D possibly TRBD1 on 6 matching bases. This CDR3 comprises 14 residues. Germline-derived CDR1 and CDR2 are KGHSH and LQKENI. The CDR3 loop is CASSRGQSNAEAFF. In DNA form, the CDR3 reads TGTGCCAGCTCGCGAGGACAGTCGAACGCTGAAGCTTTCTTT.

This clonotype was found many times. The CDR3 spells CASSSLDRGHETQYF. The CDR3 nucleotides read TGTGCCAGCAGTTCGCTGGACAGGGGGCATGAGACCCAGTACTTC. This chain uses TRBV12-3 or TRBV12-4 with TRBJ2-5; 11 bases align to TRBD1. The CDR3 is 15 residues long. The V segment lost 4 bases and the J segment 5 bases; nucleotides outside the gene matches: 6.

The CDR3 loop is CAISDDRVTEAFF. CDR3 DNA: TGTGCCATCAGTGACGACAGGGTTACTGAAGCTTTCTTT. The chain combines TRBV10-3 with TRBJ1-1, with 7 nucleotides matching TRBD1. This CDR3 spans 13 amino acids. CDR1 is ENHRY, CDR2 SYGVKD, per germline. With V trimmed by 3 bases and J by 5 bases, 3 bases remained unmatched.

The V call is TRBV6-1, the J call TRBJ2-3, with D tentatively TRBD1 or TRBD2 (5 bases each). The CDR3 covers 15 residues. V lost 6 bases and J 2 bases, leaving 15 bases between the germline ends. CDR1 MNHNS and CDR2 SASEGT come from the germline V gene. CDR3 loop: CASRIGDGVTDTQYF. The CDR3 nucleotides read TGTGCCAGCAGGATTGGGGACGGGGTCACAGATACGCAGTATTTT.

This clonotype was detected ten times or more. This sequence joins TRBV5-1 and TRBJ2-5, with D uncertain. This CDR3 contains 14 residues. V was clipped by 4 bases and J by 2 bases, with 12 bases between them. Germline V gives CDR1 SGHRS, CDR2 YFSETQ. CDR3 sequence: CASSAKTPQETQYF. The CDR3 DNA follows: TGCGCCAGCAGCGCCAAGACACCTCAAGAGACCCAGTACTTC.

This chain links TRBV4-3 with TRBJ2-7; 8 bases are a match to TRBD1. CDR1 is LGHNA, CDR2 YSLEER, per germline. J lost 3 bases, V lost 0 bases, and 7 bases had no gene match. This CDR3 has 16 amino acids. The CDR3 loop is CASSQDEGDRGYEQYF. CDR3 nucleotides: TGCGCCAGCAGCCAAGATGAAGGAGACAGGGGCTACGAGCAGTACTTC.

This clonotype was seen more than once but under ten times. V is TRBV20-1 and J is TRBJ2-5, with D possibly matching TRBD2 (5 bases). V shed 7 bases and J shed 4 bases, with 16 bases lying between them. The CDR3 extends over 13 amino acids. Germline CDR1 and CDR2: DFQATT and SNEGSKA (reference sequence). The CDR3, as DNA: TGCAGTGGAGTTGGAGTAGGAGGAGAGACCCAGTACTTC. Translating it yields CSGVGVGGETQYF.

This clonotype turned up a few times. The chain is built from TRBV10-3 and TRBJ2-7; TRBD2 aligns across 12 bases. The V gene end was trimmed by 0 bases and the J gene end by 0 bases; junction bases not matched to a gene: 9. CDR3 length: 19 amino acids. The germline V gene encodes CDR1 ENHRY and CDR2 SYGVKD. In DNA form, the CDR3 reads TGTGCCATCAGTGAGTCGATAGTTACTAGCGGGAGGATCTCCTACGAGCAGTACTTC. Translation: CAISESIVTSGRISYEQYF.

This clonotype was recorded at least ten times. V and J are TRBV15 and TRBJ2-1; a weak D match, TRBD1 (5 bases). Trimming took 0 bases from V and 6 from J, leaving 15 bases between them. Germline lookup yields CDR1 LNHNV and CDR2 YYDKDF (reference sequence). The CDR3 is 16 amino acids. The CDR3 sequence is CATSRDGQGLINEQFF. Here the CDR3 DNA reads TGTGCCACCAGCAGAGATGGTCAGGGTCTAATCAATGAGCAGTTCTTC.

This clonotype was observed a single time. CDR3 nucleotide sequence: TGTGCCAGCAGTGCACCGTTTAGGAACACCGGGGAGCTGTTTTTT. It yields the protein CASSAPFRNTGELFF. This chain links TRBV7-6 with TRBJ2-2; D gene ambiguous. CDR1 SGHVS and CDR2 FNYEAQ come from the germline V gene. This CDR3 has 15 residues. Between the trimmed V and J ends, which lost 6 bases and 1 base, there was a span of 12 bases.

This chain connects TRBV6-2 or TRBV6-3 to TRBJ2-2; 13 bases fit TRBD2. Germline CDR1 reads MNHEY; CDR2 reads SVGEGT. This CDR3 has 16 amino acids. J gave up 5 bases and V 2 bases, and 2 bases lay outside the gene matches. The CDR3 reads CASSYRLAGGTGELFF. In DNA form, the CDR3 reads TGTGCCAGCAGTTACCGACTAGCGGGAGGAACCGGGGAGCTGTTTTTT.

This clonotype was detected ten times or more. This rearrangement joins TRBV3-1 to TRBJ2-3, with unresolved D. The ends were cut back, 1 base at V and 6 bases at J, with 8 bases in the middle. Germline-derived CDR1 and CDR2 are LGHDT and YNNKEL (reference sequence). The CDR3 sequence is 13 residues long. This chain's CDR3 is CASSQGRRDTQYF. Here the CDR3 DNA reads TGTGCCAGCAGCCAAGGAAGGCGGGATACGCAGTATTTT.